The present TCR beta chain was sequenced within a study of monozygotic twins with inflammatory bowel disease. TCRdb reprocessed the 5' RACE reads, with one entry per CDR3 protein and no DNA. The listing records around 380,000 distinct CDR3 sequences. Sequencing was carried out using blood. This sequence originates from a human donor with ulcerative colitis or Crohn's disease, or a healthy co-twin of an affected twin (not recorded which).

The CDR3 loop is CASSSGPVIFHTGELFF. This chain uses TRBV6-5 with TRBJ2-2; TCRdb selects TRBD1, and the lack of DNA leaves this call unchecked. Germline CDR1 MNHEY, CDR2 SVGAGI. The CDR3 has 17 residues.